In this sample, the clone carrying this T cell receptor (beta chain) turned up many times. Authors' methods: How many nucleated cells were present was estimated from reference gene primer amplification. The assay was immunoSEQ multiplex PCR, and TCRdb's table has in-frame clones only and misses some. V and J calls and clone size are those listed in that table; D and trimming were worked out from the DNA. This table has 200,000 to 250,000 clones, approximately 83% appearing once. J was trimmed by 5 bases and V by 4 bases; bases with no gene match: 9. Germline V gene sequence: CDR1 SGDLS, CDR2 YYNGEE. The CDR3 is made up of 15 amino acids. The data were obtained in a study of blood T cell repertoires in COVID-19.

The V and J genes are TRBV9 and TRBJ2-5; 9 nucleotides agree with TRBD1. The receptor was isolated from a man younger than 40 who had recovered from COVID-19. The sequenced sample was peripheral blood. CDR3 residues: CASSSWTGEGETQYF. CDR3 coding DNA: TGTGCCAGCAGCTCCTGGACAGGGGAAGGGGAGACCCAGTACTTC. The entire variable domain, with the rest obtained from reference TRBV9 and TRBJ2-5, is as follows: DSGVTQTPKHLITATGQRVTLRCSPRSGDLSVYWYQQSLDQGLQFLIQYYNGEERAKGNILERFSAQQFPDLHSELNLSSLELGDSALYFCASSSWTGEGETQYFGPGTRLLVL.